This T cell receptor (beta chain) was sequenced in a study of blood T cell repertoires in COVID-19. Turning to the study itself: Some COVID-19 samples were acute and others convalescent; all came from the United States, Italy and Spain. PBMCs, B-cell-depleted T cells, or T cells were the source of the cDNA or gDNA that made up the material.

Germline-derived CDR1 and CDR2 are MDHEN and SYDVKM. CDR3 length: 15 residues. V shed 8 bases and J shed 0 bases, with 16 bases lying between them. Original handling: Quantification of nucleated cells was approximated via reference gene primer amplification. Here immunoSEQ multiplex PCR was the method, and the copy in TCRdb shows in-frame clones only, minus some. The V and J calls and the clone size are those of that table, but D and trimming were determined from the DNA. The profile shows 85,000 to 130,000 clones, 85% to 90% of them singletons. Specimen: peripheral blood. The chain employs TRBV28 and TRBJ1-2; D unresolved. This receptor was taken from a man in his forties or fifties with acute or convalescent COVID-19. The CDR3, as DNA: TGTGCCAGCCCGACCGGGGAAAAAGCTAACTATGGCTACACCTTC. Translation: CASPTGEKANYGYTF.